The rows below give T cell receptor beta chains drawn from one sample of a study of cytomegalovirus exposure and HLA in healthy donors. Measured with immunoSEQ multiplex PCR; TCRdb has only the in-frame clones, and not every one. The sample has 160,000 or so clones; around 69% are singletons. Sequenced input: PBMCs. The receptors stem from a man in his 60s in good health and CMV-seronegative. Both conserved end residues are part of each CDR3. The order of the fields is V gene, CDR3 protein.

V gene: TRBV11-2
CDR3 protein: CASSLGAGGEYNEQFF

V gene: TRBV6-5
CDR3 protein: CASSRAGGYQPQHF

V gene: TRBV30
CDR3 protein: CAWTLGGRQYF

V gene: TRBV28
CDR3 protein: CASSLGHPTDTQYF

V gene: TRBV13
CDR3 protein: CASSRPGQREETQYF

V gene: TRBV7-2
CDR3 protein: CASSPRVKPLFGNSPLHF

V gene: TRBV4-3
CDR3 protein: CASSQLDRVRGYTF

V gene: TRBV29-1
CDR3 protein: CSVGGGTTYEQYF

V gene: TRBV28
CDR3 protein: CASSLGGVGTYEQYF

V gene: TRBV28
CDR3 protein: CASRGGSDYGYTF

V gene: TRBV11-3
CDR3 protein: CASSSGTSGTPYEQYF

V gene: TRBV2
CDR3 protein: CASSRDEAGNQPQHF

V gene: TRBV29-1
CDR3 protein: CSVVGDSNQETQYF

V gene: TRBV27
CDR3 protein: CASSLDRGPSYEQYF

V gene: TRBV13
CDR3 protein: CASSFQARGMGTEAFF

V gene: TRBV10-3
CDR3 protein: CAISEAGGFQPQHF